The rows below give T cell receptor beta chains drawn from one sample of a study of T cells in Graves' hyperthyroidism and ophthalmopathy. MiXCR, run by TCRdb on the multiplex PCR reads, gives a single entry per CDR3 protein. The sample has about 500,000 distinct CDR3 sequences, 16% seen once. The sample was blood. These TCRs come from a woman aged 18-29 years with Graves' hyperthyroidism. Each CDR3 is given with its conserved first and last residue. A D gene is named only where the DNA matches it firmly. Some rows have no size entry. The others give once, few or many, or a class for an expanded clone.

size	V	J	D	DNA	CDR3
many	TRBV5-1	TRBJ2-5	TRBD2	TGCGCCAGCAGCTTGGAAGGTAGCGGGAGAGGAGAGACCCAGTACTTC	CASSLEGSGRGETQYF
few	TRBV13	TRBJ2-5	TRBD1	TGTGCCAGCAGCCAGGGGGCAACCTTACCCGAGACCCAGTACTTC	CASSQGATLPETQYF
-	TRBV6-1	TRBJ2-7	TRBD2	TGTGCCAGCAGCCGCGCGGGACTAGCAAAGTACGAGCAGTACTTC	CASSRAGLAKYEQYF
-	TRBV2	TRBJ2-2	-	TGTGCCAGCAGTGAACCCGGCAGGGCGACTGGATTTGCGAACACCGGGGAGCTGTTTTTT	CASSEPGRATGFANTGELFF
few	TRBV20-1	TRBJ1-2	-	TGCAGTGCTAGAGATCATACCGGCCCAACTAACTATGGCTACACCTTC	CSARDHTGPTNYGYTF
-	TRBV7-9	TRBJ2-5	-	TGTGCCAGCAGCTTAAGCCAGACCCAGTACTTC	CASSLSQTQYF
many	TRBV20-1	TRBJ2-7	-	TGCAGTGCTAGAGATCCCCGCAGACTTAGCGAGCAGTACTTC	CSARDPRRLSEQYF
many	TRBV5-1	TRBJ2-1	-	TGCGCCAGCAGCTTGGCCCCACGCTCCGCGGGATCGAGAAATGAGCAGTTCTTC	CASSLAPRSAGSRNEQFF
-	TRBV5-1	TRBJ2-5	-	TGCGCCAGCAGCTTGAACGGGAGAGAGACCCAGTACTTC	CASSLNGRETQYF
few	TRBV28	TRBJ1-5	-	TGTGCCAGCAGTTCTACCCGAAGGACACAACAGCCCCAGCATTTT	CASSSTRRTQQPQHF
many	TRBV3-1	TRBJ1-2	-	TGTGCCAGCAGCCACCAGACAGTACCTAACTATGGCTACACCTTC	CASSHQTVPNYGYTF
many	TRBV3-1	TRBJ2-7	-	TGTGCCAGCAGCCCGGGTAGTCGGGAGCAGTACTTC	CASSPGSREQYF
-	TRBV29-1	TRBJ2-7	TRBD1	TGCAGCGTAGGGATTTCGACAGGGACCCTCTCCTACGAGCAGTACTTC	CSVGISTGTLSYEQYF
-	TRBV27	TRBJ1-2	-	TGTGCCAGCAGTCCTCTTGGGACTCAAGCTAACTATGGCTACACCTTC	CASSPLGTQANYGYTF
few	TRBV3-1	TRBJ1-2	-	TGTGCCAGCAGCCAAGGGACGGAGGGGGGTGGCTACACCTTC	CASSQGTEGGGYTF
many	TRBV28	TRBJ1-2	-	TGTGCCAGCAGTTTACAAAGGGATTATGGCTACACCTTC	CASSLQRDYGYTF
many	TRBV10-1	TRBJ2-2	-	TGCGCCAGCAGTGCCTCTGTTCCCGGGGAGCTGTTTTTT	CASSASVPGELFF
few	TRBV6-1	TRBJ1-2	-	TGTGCCAGCAGCGGACGACGCAGGCACTATGGCTACACCTTC	CASSGRRRHYGYTF
many	TRBV11-3	TRBJ2-3	-	TGTGCCAGCAGCCTGACCCCTTGGCTCCCGATAAGTGCAGATACGCAGTATTTT	CASSLTPWLPISADTQYF
many	TRBV2	TRBJ1-2	TRBD1	TGTGCCAGTTCCGGGACAGGGGACTATGGCTACACCTTC	CASSGTGDYGYTF
-	TRBV12-3/TRBV12-4	TRBJ2-4	-	TGTGCCAGCAGTTTAGTGGGGAGATCCAAAAACATTCAGTACTTC	CASSLVGRSKNIQYF
many	TRBV12-3/TRBV12-4	TRBJ1-2	-	TGTGCCAGCAGGGGAAGGACAGACTATGGCTACACCTTC	CASRGRTDYGYTF
many	TRBV28	TRBJ1-2	-	TGTGCCAGCAGTTTAAGTGGGGCGGGGGATTATGGCTACACCTTC	CASSLSGAGDYGYTF
many	TRBV5-1	TRBJ2-7	TRBD2	TGCGCCAGCAGCAGAGCCGGTAACCGGACTAGCGGGAGGTACGAGCAGTACTTC	CASSRAGNRTSGRYEQYF
-	TRBV24-1	TRBJ1-5	TRBD1	TGTGCCACCAGTGACACCGGACAGGGCCTCTATCAGCCCCAGCATTTT	CATSDTGQGLYQPQHF
many	TRBV7-2	TRBJ2-3	TRBD2	TGTGCCAGCAACCTGAGCGGGGGGGCCTCAGATACGCAGTATTTT	CASNLSGGASDTQYF
many	TRBV28	TRBJ2-7	-	TGTGCCAGCAGAACCCAACCCAGATACGAGCAGTACTTC	CASRTQPRYEQYF
-	TRBV10-3	TRBJ1-1	-	TGTGCCATCAGTGATCATCAGGACAGACTCCTTGAAGCTTTCTTT	CAISDHQDRLLEAFF
many	TRBV4-3	TRBJ1-5	-	TGCGCCAGCAGCCCAACGGGACTCCGCAATCAGCCCCAGCATTTT	CASSPTGLRNQPQHF
-	TRBV5-4	TRBJ2-3	-	TGTGCCACCCGACAGATTAGCACAGATACGCAGTATTTT	CATRQISTDTQYF
-	TRBV11-2	TRBJ1-6	TRBD1	TGTGCCAGCAGCACCCGGACAGGCAATTCACCCCTCCACTTT	CASSTRTGNSPLHF
few	TRBV29-1	TRBJ2-3	TRBD2	TGCAGCGTTCGGTGGCTAGCGGGGACTACCACAGATACGCAGTATTTT	CSVRWLAGTTTDTQYF
-	TRBV20-1	TRBJ2-7	TRBD2	TGCAGTGCTAGACCAAAACTAGCGGCAGCCTACGAGCAGTACTTC	CSARPKLAAAYEQYF
many	TRBV20-1	TRBJ2-7	-	TGCAGTGCTAGAGGATTAGGACAGTTTTACGAGCAGTACTTC	CSARGLGQFYEQYF
many	TRBV24-1	TRBJ2-1	-	TGTGCCACCAGTGATGAGGACGGGCCTAGCTCCTACAATGAGCAGTTCTTC	CATSDEDGPSSYNEQFF
-	TRBV6-2/TRBV6-3	TRBJ2-2	TRBD2	TGTGCCAGCGAAAATGTGCTGCGGGGGGGCACCGGGGAGCTGTTTTTT	CASENVLRGGTGELFF
many	TRBV5-6	TRBJ1-1	TRBD1	TGTGCCAGCAGGTTAGCCTGGACAGGGACGAACACTGAAGCTTTCTTT	CASRLAWTGTNTEAFF
-	TRBV29-1	TRBJ2-1	TRBD1	TGCAGCGCTCAAAAACGGACAGGGGGACCATACAATGAGCAGTTCTTC	CSAQKRTGGPYNEQFF
-	TRBV3-1	TRBJ2-4	TRBD2	TGTGCCAGCAGCCATAGTCCGAGCGGGGTTAGGAACATTCAGTACTTC	CASSHSPSGVRNIQYF
many	TRBV11-2	TRBJ2-3	-	TGTGCCAGCAGCCCCAGGACTACTCGGGGAGATACGCAGTATTTT	CASSPRTTRGDTQYF
-	TRBV6-2/TRBV6-3	TRBJ1-5	TRBD1	TGTGCCAGCAGTGTCGACAGGGCGAATCAGCCCCAGCATTTT	CASSVDRANQPQHF
-	TRBV28	TRBJ2-1	-	TGTGCCAGCAGTTTATTGGGTAGCAAGGTCAATGAGCAGTCCTTC	CASSLLGSKVNEQSF
many	TRBV4-2	TRBJ2-5	-	TGTGCCAGCAGCCAGGGGCGTGAGACCCAGTACTTC	CASSQGRETQYF
many	TRBV7-9	TRBJ2-5	TRBD1	TGTGCCAGCATCGACAGGGTTCGGGGAGAGACCCAGTACTTC	CASIDRVRGETQYF
few	TRBV24-1	TRBJ2-5	TRBD1	TGTGCCACCAGTGAACAGGGGCCCAAAGAGACCCAGTACTTC	CATSEQGPKETQYF
many	TRBV28	TRBJ1-1	-	TGTGCCAGCAGTTTAAACGGCCCAGGGAGGGCTTTCTTT	CASSLNGPGRAFF
few	TRBV29-1	TRBJ2-1	-	TGCAGCGTACTACCCAGGGGTCACAATGAGCAGTTCTTC	CSVLPRGHNEQFF
few	TRBV5-1	TRBJ2-2	-	TGCGCCAGCAGCTTGGTATGGACGGTGGTCCGCGACACCGGGGAGCTGTTTTTT	CASSLVWTVVRDTGELFF
few	TRBV5-1	TRBJ2-7	TRBD2	TGCGCCAGCAGCTTGGCTGGCCTAGCGGGGAACTACGAGCAGTACTTC	CASSLAGLAGNYEQYF
-	TRBV27	TRBJ2-4	-	TGTGCCAGCAGTTCCCTTACCGACAGTCTCGACATTCAGTACTTC	CASSSLTDSLDIQYF
few	TRBV2	TRBJ1-1	TRBD1	TGTGCCAGCATAGGACAGGGTCCCACTGAAGCTTTCTTT	CASIGQGPTEAFF
-	TRBV5-1	TRBJ2-1	-	TGCGCCAGCAGCTTGAGGACTTCCAGCTCCTACAATGAGCAGTTCTTC	CASSLRTSSSYNEQFF
few	TRBV20-1	TRBJ2-2	-	TGCAGTGCTAGAATCGTGACCGGGGAGCTGTTTTTT	CSARIVTGELFF
few	TRBV28	TRBJ2-1	TRBD2	TGTGCCAGCAGTTTCCCTAGCGGGAGGAGGGATGAGCAGTTCTTC	CASSFPSGRRDEQFF
many	TRBV28	TRBJ2-7	-	TGTGCCAGCAGTTTATTGACCTTAGGGTACGAGCAGTACTTC	CASSLLTLGYEQYF
few	TRBV29-1	TRBJ1-1	-	TGCAGCGTTGGTAGGGTAGAGTCCACTGAAGCTTTCTTT	CSVGRVESTEAFF